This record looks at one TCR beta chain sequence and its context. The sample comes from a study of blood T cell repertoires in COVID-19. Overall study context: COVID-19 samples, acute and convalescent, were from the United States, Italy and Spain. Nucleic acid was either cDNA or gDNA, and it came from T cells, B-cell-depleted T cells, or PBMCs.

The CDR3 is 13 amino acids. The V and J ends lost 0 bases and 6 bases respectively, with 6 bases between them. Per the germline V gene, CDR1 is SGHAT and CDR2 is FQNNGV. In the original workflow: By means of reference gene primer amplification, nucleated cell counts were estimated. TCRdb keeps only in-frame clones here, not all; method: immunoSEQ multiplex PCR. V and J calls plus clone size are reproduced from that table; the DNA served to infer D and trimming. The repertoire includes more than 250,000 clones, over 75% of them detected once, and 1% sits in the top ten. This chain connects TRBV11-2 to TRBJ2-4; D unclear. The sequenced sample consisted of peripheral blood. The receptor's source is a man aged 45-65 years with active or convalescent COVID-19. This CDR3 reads CASSLDRINIQYF. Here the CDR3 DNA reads TGTGCCAGCAGCTTAGACAGGATAAACATTCAGTACTTC.